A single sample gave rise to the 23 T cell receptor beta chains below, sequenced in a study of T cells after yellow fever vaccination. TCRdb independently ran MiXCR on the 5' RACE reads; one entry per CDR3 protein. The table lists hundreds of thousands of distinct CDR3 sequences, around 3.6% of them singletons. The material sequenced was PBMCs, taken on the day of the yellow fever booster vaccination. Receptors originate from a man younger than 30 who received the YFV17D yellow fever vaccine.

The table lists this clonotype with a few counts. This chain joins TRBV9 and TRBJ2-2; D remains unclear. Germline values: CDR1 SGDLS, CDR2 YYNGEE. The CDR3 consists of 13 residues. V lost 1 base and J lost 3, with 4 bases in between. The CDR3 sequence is CASSVLDTGELFF. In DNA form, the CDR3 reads TGTGCCAGCAGCGTACTGGACACCGGGGAGCTGTTTTTT.

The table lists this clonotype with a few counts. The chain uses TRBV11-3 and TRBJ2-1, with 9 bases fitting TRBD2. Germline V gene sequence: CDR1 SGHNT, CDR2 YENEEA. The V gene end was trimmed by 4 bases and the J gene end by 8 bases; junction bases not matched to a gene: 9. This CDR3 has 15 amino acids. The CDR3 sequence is CASSWGRTSEDEQFF. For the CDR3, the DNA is TGTGCCAGCAGCTGGGGGAGGACTAGCGAGGATGAGCAGTTCTTC.

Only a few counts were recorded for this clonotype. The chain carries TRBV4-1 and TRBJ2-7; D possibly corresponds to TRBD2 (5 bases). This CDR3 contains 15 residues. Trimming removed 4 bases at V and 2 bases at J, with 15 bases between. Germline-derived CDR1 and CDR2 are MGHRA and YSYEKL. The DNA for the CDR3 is TGCGCCAGCAGCCTTGAGAATCTAGCCGCCTACGAGCAGTACTTC. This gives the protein CASSLENLAAYEQYF.

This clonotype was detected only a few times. The CDR3 region is CASSLGVVGGQHYNEQFF. The CDR3 DNA reads TGTGCCAGCAGCTTGGGGGTGGTAGGGGGACAGCATTACAATGAGCAGTTCTTC. This chain joins TRBV5-4 and TRBJ2-1, with 7 bases that match TRBD1. Germline V gene lookup returns CDR1 SGHNT and CDR2 YYREEE (reference sequence). The CDR3 totals 18 residues. The ends lost 0 bases at V and 4 bases at J; junction bases unmatched: 13.

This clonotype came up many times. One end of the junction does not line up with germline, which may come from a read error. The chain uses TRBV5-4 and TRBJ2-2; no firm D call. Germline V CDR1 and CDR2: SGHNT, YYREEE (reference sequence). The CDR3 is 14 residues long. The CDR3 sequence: CASSLAANTGELFF. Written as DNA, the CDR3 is TGTGCCAGCAGTTTGGCTGCGAACACCGGGGAGCTGTTTTTT.

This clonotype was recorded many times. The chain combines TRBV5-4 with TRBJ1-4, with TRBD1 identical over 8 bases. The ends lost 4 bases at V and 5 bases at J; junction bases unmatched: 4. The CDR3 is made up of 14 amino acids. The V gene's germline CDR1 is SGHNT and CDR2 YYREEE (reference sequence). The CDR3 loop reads CASSLQGANEKLFF. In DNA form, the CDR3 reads TGTGCCAGCAGCCTTCAGGGGGCAAATGAAAAACTGTTTTTT.

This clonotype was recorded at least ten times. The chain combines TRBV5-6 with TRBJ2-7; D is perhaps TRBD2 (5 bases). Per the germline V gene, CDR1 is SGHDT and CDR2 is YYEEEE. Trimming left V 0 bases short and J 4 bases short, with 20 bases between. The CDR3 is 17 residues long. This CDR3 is CASSLERGVKGIYEQYV. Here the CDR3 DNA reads TGTGCCAGCAGCTTGGAACGGGGAGTAAAAGGAATTTACGAGCAGTACGTC.

The CDR3 sequence is CASSQDKGFRETQYF. The CDR3 DNA sequence: TGTGCCAGCAGCCAAGATAAGGGCTTTCGGGAGACCCAGTACTTC. This chain connects TRBV4-2 to TRBJ2-5; D is uncertain. CDR3 length equals 15 residues. CDR1 LGHNA and CDR2 YNFKEQ come from the germline V gene. V was clipped by 0 bases and J by 5 bases, with 13 bases between them.

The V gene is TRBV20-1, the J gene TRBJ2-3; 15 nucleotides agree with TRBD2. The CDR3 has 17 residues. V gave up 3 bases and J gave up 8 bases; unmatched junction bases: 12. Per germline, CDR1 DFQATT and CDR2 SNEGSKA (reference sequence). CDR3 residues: CSASAIGLAGGKGTQYF. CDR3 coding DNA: TGCAGTGCTAGTGCTATCGGACTAGCGGGGGGGAAGGGTACGCAGTATTTT.

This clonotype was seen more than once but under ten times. The CDR3 DNA sequence: TGTGCCAGCAGCGCTTGGGACAGGACGAACACCGGGGAGCTGTTTTTT. It specifies CASSAWDRTNTGELFF. This chain links TRBV3-1 with TRBJ2-2; the match to TRBD1 covers 8 bases. The CDR3 contains 16 residues. The germline gives CDR1 LGHDT, CDR2 YNNKEL (reference sequence). V gave up 5 bases and J gave up 0 bases; unmatched junction bases: 5.

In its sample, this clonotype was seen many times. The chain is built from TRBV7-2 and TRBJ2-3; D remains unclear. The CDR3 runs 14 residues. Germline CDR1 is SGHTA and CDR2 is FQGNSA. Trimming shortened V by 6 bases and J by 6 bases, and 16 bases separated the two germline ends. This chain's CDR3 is CASRLYLAADTQYF. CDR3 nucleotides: TGTGCCAGCAGGTTATACCTCGCGGCGGATACGCAGTATTTT.

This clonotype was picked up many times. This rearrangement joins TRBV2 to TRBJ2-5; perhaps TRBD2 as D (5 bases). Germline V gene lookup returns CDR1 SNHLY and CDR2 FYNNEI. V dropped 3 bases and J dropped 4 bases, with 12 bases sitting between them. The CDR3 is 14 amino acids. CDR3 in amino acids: CASSEGSNIETQYF. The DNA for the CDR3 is TGTGCCAGCAGTGAGGGGAGTAACATAGAGACCCAGTACTTC.

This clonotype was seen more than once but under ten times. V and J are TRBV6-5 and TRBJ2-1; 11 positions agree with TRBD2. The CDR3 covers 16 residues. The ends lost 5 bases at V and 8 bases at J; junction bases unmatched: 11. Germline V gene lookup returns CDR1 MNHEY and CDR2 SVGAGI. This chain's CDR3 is CASSPLAGGRRDEQFF. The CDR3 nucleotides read TGTGCCAGCAGTCCGCTAGCGGGGGGACGACGAGATGAGCAGTTCTTC.

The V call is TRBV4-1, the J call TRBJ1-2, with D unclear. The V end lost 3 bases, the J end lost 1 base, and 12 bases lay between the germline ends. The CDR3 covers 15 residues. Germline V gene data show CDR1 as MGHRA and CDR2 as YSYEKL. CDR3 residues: CASSQFSASNYGYTF. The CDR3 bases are TGCGCCAGCAGCCAGTTCAGCGCCAGTAACTATGGCTACACCTTC.

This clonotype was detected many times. CDR3 loop: CASSGDDGFGSETQYF. In nucleotides, the CDR3 is TGTGCCAGCAGTGGGGACGATGGATTCGGATCCGAGACCCAGTACTTC. The V gene is TRBV12-3 or TRBV12-4, the J gene TRBJ2-5; D possibly matches TRBD1 or TRBD2 (5 bases each). V was pared by 5 bases and J by 5 bases, with 21 bases between. There are 16 residues in the CDR3.

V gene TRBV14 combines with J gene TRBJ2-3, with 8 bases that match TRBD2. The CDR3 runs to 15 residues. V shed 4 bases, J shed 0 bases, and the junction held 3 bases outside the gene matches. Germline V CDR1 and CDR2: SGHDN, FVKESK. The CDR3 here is CASSPLAASTDTQYF. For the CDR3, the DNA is TGTGCCAGCAGCCCACTAGCGGCTAGCACAGATACGCAGTATTTT.

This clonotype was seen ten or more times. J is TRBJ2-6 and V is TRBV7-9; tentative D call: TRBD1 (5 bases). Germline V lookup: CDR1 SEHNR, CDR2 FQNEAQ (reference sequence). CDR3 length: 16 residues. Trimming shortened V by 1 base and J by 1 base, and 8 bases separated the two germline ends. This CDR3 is CASSLVGDSGANVLTF. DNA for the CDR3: TGTGCCAGCAGCTTAGTAGGGGATTCTGGGGCCAACGTCCTGACTTTC. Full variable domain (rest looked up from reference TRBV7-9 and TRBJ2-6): DTGVSQNPRHKITKRGQNVTFRCDPISEHNRLYWYRQTLGQGPEFLTYFQNEAQLEKSRLLSDRFSAERPKGSFSTLEIQRTEQGDSAMYLCASSLVGDSGANVLTFGAGSRLTVL.

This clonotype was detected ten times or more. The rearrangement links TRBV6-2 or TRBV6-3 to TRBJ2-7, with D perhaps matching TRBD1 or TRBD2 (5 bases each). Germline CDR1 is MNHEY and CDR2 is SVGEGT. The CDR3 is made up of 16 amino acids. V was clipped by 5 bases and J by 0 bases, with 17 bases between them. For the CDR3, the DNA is TGTGCCAGCAGTACCGGGACCCCGACGACCTCCTACGAGCAGTACTTC. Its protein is CASSTGTPTTSYEQYF.

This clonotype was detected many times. CDR3 in amino acids: CASSFYGTDTQYF. The CDR3 bases are TGTGCCAGCAGCTTTTACGGCACAGATACGCAGTATTTT. This chain joins TRBV11-3 and TRBJ2-3; D gene unclear. The CDR3 totals 13 residues. Per the germline V gene, CDR1 is SGHNT and CDR2 is YENEEA. The ends were cut back, 3 bases at V and 1 base at J, with 5 bases in the middle. Supplemented by reference TRBV11-3 and TRBJ2-3, the full variable domain reads EAGVVQSPRYKIIEKKQPVAFWCNPISGHNTLYWYLQNLGQGPELLIRYENEEAVDDSQLPKDRFSAERLKGVDSTLKIQPAELGDSAVYLCASSFYGTDTQYFGPGTRLTVL.

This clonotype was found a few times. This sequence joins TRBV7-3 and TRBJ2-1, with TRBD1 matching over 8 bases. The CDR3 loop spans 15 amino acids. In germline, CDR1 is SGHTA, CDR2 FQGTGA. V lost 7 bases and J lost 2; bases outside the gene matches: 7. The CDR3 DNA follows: TGTGCCAGCACCCTACAGGGGGAGGCCTACAATGAGCAGTTCTTC. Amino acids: CASTLQGEAYNEQFF. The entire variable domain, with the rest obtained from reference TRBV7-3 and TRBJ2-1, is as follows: GAGVSQTPSNKVTEKGKYVELRCDPISGHTALYWYRQSLGQGPEFLIYFQGTGAADDSGLPNDRFFAVRPEGSVSTLKIQRTERGDSAVYLCASTLQGEAYNEQFFGPGTRLTVL.

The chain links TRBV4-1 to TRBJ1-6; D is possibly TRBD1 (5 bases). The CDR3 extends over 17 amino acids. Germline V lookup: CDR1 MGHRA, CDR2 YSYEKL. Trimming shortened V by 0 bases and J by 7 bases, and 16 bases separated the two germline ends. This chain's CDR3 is CASSQDSQSEGNSPLHF. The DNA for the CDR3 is TGCGCCAGCAGCCAAGATTCCCAGTCCGAGGGGAATTCACCCCTCCACTTT.

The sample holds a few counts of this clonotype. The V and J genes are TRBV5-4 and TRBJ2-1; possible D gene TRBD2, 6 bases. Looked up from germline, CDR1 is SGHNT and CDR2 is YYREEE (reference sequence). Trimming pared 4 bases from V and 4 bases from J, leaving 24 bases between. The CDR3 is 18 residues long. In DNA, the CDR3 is TGTGCCAGCAGCACCACGGGGGACTCCTTTTCCTTTTACAATGAGCAGTTCTTC. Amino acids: CASSTTGDSFSFYNEQFF.

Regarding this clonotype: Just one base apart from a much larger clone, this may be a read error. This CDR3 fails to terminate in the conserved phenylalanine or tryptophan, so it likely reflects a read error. The CDR3 DNA follows: TGTGCCAGCAGTTCCAGGGACAGGGGGCGCGAGCAGTACATC. It encodes CASSSRDRGREQYI. The chain is built from TRBV27 and TRBJ2-7; TRBD1 aligns across 12 bases. The CDR3 is made up of 14 amino acids. Germline CDR1 reads MNHEY; CDR2 reads SMNVEV (reference sequence). With 4 bases clipped from V and 6 bases from J, the junction kept 4 bases outside the gene matches.